These 27 T cell receptor beta chains came from one sample sequenced in a study of cytomegalovirus exposure and HLA in healthy donors. The PCR employed 60 Vbeta primers together with 13 Jbeta primers. The assay was immunoSEQ multiplex PCR, and TCRdb's table has in-frame clones only and misses some. The data contain more than 100,000 clones, around 78% of them seen just once; the ten biggest clones take up about 2%. Sequenced: PBMCs. The source is a female donor in good health and CMV-seropositive.

This rearrangement joins TRBV9 to TRBJ2-7, with 7 nucleotides matching TRBD2. Trimming at V came to 0 bases and at J to 4 bases, leaving 7 bases not matched to a gene. The length of the CDR3 is 15 residues. The germline V gene encodes CDR1 SGDLS and CDR2 YYNGEE. Written as DNA, the CDR3 is TGTGCCAGCAGCGTAGATCCAGGCGGGGGATACGAGCAGTACTTC. This gives the protein CASSVDPGGGYEQYF.

The V and J genes are TRBV9 and TRBJ1-2, with a weak D call TRBD1 (5 bases). V was pared by 0 bases and J by 5 bases, with 14 bases between. CDR1 and CDR2 (germline): SGDLS, YYNGEE. This CDR3 has 15 amino acids. This CDR3 reads CASSVGLRAEYGYTF. CDR3 sequence (DNA): TGTGCCAGCAGCGTAGGCCTCAGGGCCGAATATGGCTACACCTTC.

The chain joins TRBV30 to TRBJ2-5; the match to TRBD2 covers 9 bases. The J call is doubtful: the DNA matches TRBJ2-7 better. The CDR3 has 15 amino acids. CDR1 and CDR2 from the germline V gene are GTSNPN and SVGIG (reference sequence). CDR3 amino acids: CAGQPSGTSSYEQYF. In DNA, the CDR3 is TGTGCCGGACAACCTAGCGGGACCTCCTCCTACGAGCAGTACTTC.

V and J are TRBV21-1 and TRBJ2-1; the D segment call TRBD2 is taken from the table without a DNA check. TRBV21-1 is given as a pseudogene. CDR3 length: 15 residues. The CDR3 loop reads CASSPQTSGYNEQFF. In DNA form, the CDR3 reads TGTGCCAGCAGTCCGCAGACTAGCGGCTACAATGAGCAGTTCTTC.

V gene TRBV7-7 combines with J gene TRBJ2-3, with 8 bases lining up with TRBD1. V lost 6 bases to trimming and J lost 1 base; unmatched junction nucleotides: 6. Germline lookup yields CDR1 SSHAT and CDR2 FNYEAQ (reference sequence). The CDR3 runs 15 residues. The CDR3 bases are TGTGCCAGCAGTCAGGGGGCCTTCGGCACAGATACGCAGTATTTT. Translated, it gives CASSQGAFGTDTQYF.

This chain joins TRBV5-6 and TRBJ2-7, with 11 positions matching TRBD1. The CDR3 is 13 residues long. Germline-derived CDR1 and CDR2 are SGHDT and YYEEEE. The V segment lost 3 bases and the J segment 7 bases; nucleotides outside the gene matches: 3. CDR3 nucleotides: TGTGCCAGCAGCTGGGACAGGGGGAGGGAGCAGTACTTC. Protein sequence: CASSWDRGREQYF.

The chain recombines TRBV27 with TRBJ2-7, with 7 bases aligning to TRBD2. Trimming took 6 bases from V and 1 from J; bases not matched to a gene: 6. This CDR3 has 14 amino acids. Germline V CDR1 and CDR2: MNHEY, SMNVEV (reference sequence). Written as DNA, the CDR3 is TGTGCCAGCAGCCGGGGGGTATCATCCTACGAGCAGTACTTC. Protein: CASSRGVSSYEQYF.

This clone was detected only once. This chain uses TRBV12-5 with TRBJ2-3; TRBD1 is a possible D gene (6 bases). From germline, CDR1 is LGHNT and CDR2 FRNRAP. This CDR3 is built from 15 residues. V lost 0 bases and J 6 bases, leaving 13 bases between the germline ends. CDR3 sequence (DNA): TGTGCTAGTGGTTTGGTACAACAGGGCCCCGATACGCAGTATTTT. It codes for CASGLVQQGPDTQYF.

This chain joins TRBV28 and TRBJ2-3; D perhaps matches TRBD2 (6 bases). This CDR3 contains 15 residues. Germline CDR1 and CDR2: MDHEN and SYDVKM. V was trimmed by 3 bases and J by 4 bases, leaving 14 bases between them. CDR3 residues: CASSFLSAGADTQYF. The CDR3 bases are TGTGCCAGCAGTTTCCTGTCAGCGGGCGCAGATACGCAGTATTTT.

The V and J genes are TRBV6-5 and TRBJ2-7; TRBD1 matches at 8 bases. Trimming took 6 bases from V and 1 from J; bases not matched to a gene: 5. Germline V gives CDR1 MNHEY, CDR2 SVGAGI. This CDR3 is 14 amino acids long. The CDR3 region is CASRLGQGSYEQYF. CDR3 sequence (DNA): TGTGCCAGCAGACTCGGACAGGGATCCTACGAGCAGTACTTC.

The chain recombines TRBV14 with TRBJ2-1; D may be TRBD1 (6 bases). The CDR3 is 14 amino acids. Trimming removed 2 bases from V and 4 bases from J, with 9 bases in between. In germline, CDR1 is SGHDN, CDR2 FVKESK. The CDR3 DNA sequence: TGTGCCAGCAGCCAAATGGGGGCTTACAATGAGCAGTTCTTC. This gives the protein CASSQMGAYNEQFF.

V is TRBV1 and J is TRBJ1-4. TRBV1 has pseudogene status. The CDR3 runs to 21 residues. The CDR3 coding sequence is TGCACCAGCAGCCAAGATTCCTTGCCGGACTTAGAACCCCTCCAGGATGAAAAACTGTTTTTT. Translating gives CTSSQDSLPDLEPLQDEKLFF.

The rearrangement joins TRBV2 to TRBJ2-1; 10 bases map to TRBD2. Germline-derived CDR1 and CDR2 are SNHLY and FYNNEI. V shed 7 bases and J 7 bases; nucleotides not matched to a gene: 10. The CDR3 totals 15 residues. CDR3 protein: CASTAPSGRGNEQFF. In nucleotides, the CDR3 is TGTGCCAGCACCGCACCTAGCGGGAGAGGGAATGAGCAGTTCTTC.

This clone was counted between two and nine times. This chain links TRBV2 with TRBJ2-7; 9 nucleotides agree with TRBD1. This CDR3 is built from 14 residues. Trimming at V came to 6 bases and at J to 0 bases, leaving 3 bases not matched to a gene. From germline, CDR1 is SNHLY and CDR2 FYNNEI. The CDR3 here is CASRDRGSSYEQYF. DNA for the CDR3: TGTGCCAGCAGAGACAGGGGGAGCTCCTACGAGCAGTACTTC.

The chain employs TRBV2 and TRBJ2-7; 16 nucleotides match TRBD2. Germline CDR1 reads SNHLY; CDR2 reads FYNNEI. The ends lost 4 bases at V and 2 bases at J; junction bases unmatched: 8. The CDR3 has 18 amino acids. Here the CDR3 DNA reads TGTGCCAGCAGTGGGGGACTAGCGGGAGGGGTAAGGACCTACGAGCAGTACTTC. Translated: CASSGGLAGGVRTYEQYF.

This chain links TRBV27 with TRBJ2-7; 8 bases are shared with TRBD1. Germline CDR1 reads MNHEY; CDR2 reads SMNVEV (reference sequence). There are 15 residues in the CDR3. V was pared by 5 bases and J by 0 bases, with 6 bases of the junction left unmatched. Here the CDR3 DNA reads TGTGCCAGCAGTACCCGGGACAGGAGCTCCTACGAGCAGTACTTC. As protein: CASSTRDRSSYEQYF.

This clone was detected a few times. The V gene is TRBV9, the J gene TRBJ2-3; 14 bases match TRBD2. CDR3 length: 18 residues. CDR1 and CDR2 (germline): SGDLS, YYNGEE. The J segment lost 3 bases and the V segment lost 3 bases, leaving 9 bases of the junction unmatched. The CDR3 spells CASSARTSGGRRTDTQYF. The CDR3 region has the DNA TGTGCCAGCAGCGCCCGGACTAGCGGGGGGAGGAGGACAGATACGCAGTATTTT.

This rearrangement joins TRBV6-5 to TRBJ1-6; D is ambiguous. V dropped 8 bases and J dropped 7 bases, with 12 bases sitting between them. From germline, CDR1 is MNHEY and CDR2 SVGAGI. The CDR3 totals 13 residues. The CDR3 DNA reads TGTGCCAGCTCCCGGTACAGAAATTCACCCCTCCACTTT. Translated: CASSRYRNSPLHF.

The genes are TRBV4-1 and TRBJ2-7; weak D call: TRBD1 (5 bases). The CDR3 loop spans 15 amino acids. Between the trimmed V and J ends, which lost 1 base and 4 bases, there was a span of 14 bases. Germline CDR1 MGHRA, CDR2 YSYEKL. CDR3 in DNA: TGCGCCAGCAGCCAAGCGAGCAGGGCAACGTACGAGCAGTACTTC. Translation: CASSQASRATYEQYF.

In its sample, this clone was seen a few times. The chain employs TRBV9 and TRBJ2-1; D may be TRBD2 (6 bases). Germline CDR1 is SGDLS and CDR2 is YYNGEE. V lost 2 bases and J lost 6, with 9 bases in between. The CDR3 is 13 amino acids. The CDR3 is CASSVASANEQFF. Here the CDR3 DNA reads TGTGCCAGCAGCGTTGCTAGCGCCAATGAGCAGTTCTTC.

The table lists this clone with a count of one. The chain combines TRBV5-1 with TRBJ2-7, with a possible D match to TRBD1 (6 bases). V was cut by 3 bases and J by 2 bases, with 9 bases left in between. The CDR3 has 13 amino acids. In germline, CDR1 is SGHRS, CDR2 YFSETQ. Here the CDR3 reads CASSYGGPYEQYF. The CDR3 DNA reads TGCGCCAGCAGCTATGGGGGCCCCTACGAGCAGTACTTC.

V and J are TRBV2 and TRBJ2-5; maybe TRBD2 (5 bases). The germline V gene has CDR1 SNHLY and CDR2 FYNNEI. Trimming took off 2 bases at V and 4 bases at J, with 8 bases between the two ends. The CDR3 is 13 amino acids. Here the CDR3 DNA reads TGTGCCAGCAGTGAACGGAGGATAGAGACCCAGTACTTC. This translates into CASSERRIETQYF. The full variable domain, completed using reference TRBV2 and TRBJ2-5, is EPEVTQTPSHQVTQMGQEVILRCVPISNHLYFYWYRQILGQKVEFLVSFYNNEISEKSEIFDDQFSVERPDGSNFTLKIRSTKLEDSAMYFCASSERRIETQYFGPGTRLLVL.

This clone showed up just once. The chain joins TRBV9 to TRBJ2-1; TRBD1 matches 7 bases. The J segment lost 11 bases and the V segment lost 1 base, leaving 9 bases of the junction unmatched. CDR1 is SGDLS and CDR2 is YYNGEE in the germline V gene. CDR3 size: 14 residues. As DNA, the CDR3 is TGTGCCAGCAGCGTATCGGCCAGGGGGTGGAAGCAGTTCTTC. This codes for CASSVSARGWKQFF.

The chain uses TRBV2 and TRBJ2-7; perhaps TRBD2 as D (6 bases). The CDR3 contains 12 residues. The germline V gene encodes CDR1 SNHLY and CDR2 FYNNEI. V was pared by 11 bases and J by 0 bases, with 11 bases between. The DNA of the CDR3 is TGTGCCGCGGCGGGGACCTCCTACGAGCAGTACTTC. Translating gives CAAAGTSYEQYF. The whole variable domain, remainder taken from reference TRBV2 and TRBJ2-7, is EPEVTQTPSHQVTQMGQEVILRCVPISNHLYFYWYRQILGQKVEFLVSFYNNEISEKSEIFDDQFSVERPDGSNFTLKIRSTKLEDSAMYFCAAAGTSYEQYFGPGTRLTVT.

The rearrangement links TRBV7-9 to TRBJ1-6; possibly TRBD1 for D (5 bases). Per the germline V gene, CDR1 is SEHNR and CDR2 is FQNEAQ (reference sequence). V was cut by 1 base and J by 6 bases, with 10 bases left in between. CDR3 size: 15 residues. This CDR3 reads CASSLEGIANSPLHF. CDR3 DNA sequence: TGTGCCAGCAGCTTAGAGGGGATTGCTAATTCACCCCTCCACTTT. Combining the CDR3 with reference TRBV7-9 and TRBJ1-6 gives the whole variable domain DTGVSQNPRHKITKRGQNVTFRCDPISEHNRLYWYRQTLGQGPEFLTYFQNEAQLEKSRLLSDRFSAERPKGSFSTLEIQRTEQGDSAMYLCASSLEGIANSPLHFGNGTRLTVT.

This rearrangement joins TRBV27 to TRBJ2-7; 9 bases are a match to TRBD1. From germline, CDR1 is MNHEY and CDR2 SMNVEV (reference sequence). Unmatched junction bases numbered 9, after V lost 6 bases and J lost 3 bases. The CDR3 has 15 residues. The CDR3 protein is CASRRTGEIGYEQYF. CDR3 bases: TGTGCCAGCAGGAGGACAGGGGAGATAGGCTACGAGCAGTACTTC.

The V gene is TRBV29-1, the J gene TRBJ1-2, with no clear D. The V gene lost 6 bases and the J gene lost 4 bases, with 18 bases spanning the gap. The CDR3 contains 14 residues. From germline, CDR1 is SQVTM and CDR2 ANQGSEA. The CDR3: CSVGLTLGFYGYTF. In DNA, the CDR3 is TGCAGCGTAGGACTCACGCTGGGGTTCTATGGCTACACCTTC.